This T cell receptor (beta chain) emerged from a study of Graves' ophthalmopathy and Graves' hyperthyroidism. On the study more broadly: Investigators collected peripheral blood at initial diagnosis, before any treatment was given.

In this sample, this clonotype turned up many times. As the template, RNA transcripts were used to amplify TCR beta CDR3 regions. The workflow started with a first-round RT-PCR run with HTBI primers and then moved on to a second-round multiplex PCR. TCRdb re-derived calls from the multiplex PCR reads in MiXCR, one entry per CDR3 protein. This sample has about 400,000 distinct CDR3 sequences, with 20% to 25% found just once. Trimming pared 4 bases from V and 5 bases from J, leaving 9 bases between. CDR3 size: 12 residues. Serum thyroxine and TRAb, along with clinical symptoms, thyroid ultrasound and orbital computed tomography, were what diagnosis relied on.

Input material: peripheral blood. The chain has TRBV12-3 or TRBV12-4 and TRBJ2-7; no firm D call. This sequence was found in a woman aged 18-29 years with stable Graves' hyperthyroidism. CDR3 protein: CASSSWANEQYF. In nucleotides, the CDR3 is TGTGCCAGCAGTTCGTGGGCAAACGAGCAGTACTTC.